What follows describes a single TCR beta chain. The table came from immunoSEQ multiplex PCR; TCRdb's copy has only in-frame clones and leaves some out. Here the sample spans 95,000 to 150,000 clones, around 74% being singletons. The data were obtained in a study of blood T cell repertoires in COVID-19. Study-level information: COVID-19 samples from acute and convalescent phases originated in the United States, Italy and Spain.

V was pared by 4 bases and J by 5 bases, with 8 bases between. Germline CDR1 and CDR2: SGHTA and FQGNSA. The CDR3 extends over 12 amino acids. Those enrolled in Seattle joined during active infection and were followed longitudinally afterward. The receptor was derived from a man older than 75 with COVID-19, enrolled during active disease. Sequencing was done on a sample of peripheral blood. This rearrangement joins TRBV7-2 to TRBJ2-5, with unresolved D. The CDR3 DNA reads TGTGCCAGCAGCTACCGGTCGGAGACCCAGTACTTC. Encoded protein: CASSYRSETQYF.